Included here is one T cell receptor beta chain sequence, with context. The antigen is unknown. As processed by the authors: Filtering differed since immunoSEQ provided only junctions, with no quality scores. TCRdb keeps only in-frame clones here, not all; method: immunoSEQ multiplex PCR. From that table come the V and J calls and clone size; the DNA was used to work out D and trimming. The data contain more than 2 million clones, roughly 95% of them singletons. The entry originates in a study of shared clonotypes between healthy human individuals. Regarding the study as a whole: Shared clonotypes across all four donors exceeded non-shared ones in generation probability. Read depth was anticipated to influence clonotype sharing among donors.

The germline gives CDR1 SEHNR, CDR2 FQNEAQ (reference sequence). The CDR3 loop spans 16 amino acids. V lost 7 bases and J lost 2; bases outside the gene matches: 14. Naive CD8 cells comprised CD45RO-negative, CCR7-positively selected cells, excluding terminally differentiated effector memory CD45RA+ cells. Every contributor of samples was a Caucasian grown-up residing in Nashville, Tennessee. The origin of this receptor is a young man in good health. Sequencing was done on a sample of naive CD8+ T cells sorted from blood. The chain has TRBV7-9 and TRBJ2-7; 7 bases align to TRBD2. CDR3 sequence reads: CASTGPPAGQAYEQYF. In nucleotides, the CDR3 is TGTGCCAGCACCGGGCCCCCAGCGGGGCAGGCCTACGAGCAGTACTTC.